This T cell receptor (beta chain) was retrieved from a study of cytomegalovirus exposure and HLA in healthy donors. With 60 Vbeta and 13 Jbeta primers, the PCR was carried out. Clones were read by immunoSEQ multiplex PCR, and TCRdb kept only the in-frame ones, dropping some. Here the sample spans around 160,000 clones, roughly 72% being singletons. Germline loops: CDR1 SGHDN, CDR2 FVKESK. The CDR3 loop spans 17 amino acids. V lost 1 base and J lost 0, with 16 bases in between. The source is a woman aged 40-49 years in good health and CMV-seronegative. The chain employs TRBV14 and TRBJ2-7; TRBD1 is a possible D gene (5 bases). Sequencing used PBMCs. The CDR3 DNA follows: TGTGCCAGCAGCCAAGGGCAACCTAACAGGTTCTCCTACGAGCAGTACTTC. Its translation is CASSQGQPNRFSYEQYF.